This T cell receptor (beta chain) was sequenced in a study of T cell responses to AZD1222 COVID-19 vaccine. Across the whole study: Timing groups of about 4 and about 12 weeks for second doses were pooled.

V was pared by 3 bases and J by 4 bases, with 6 bases between. Per the germline V gene, CDR1 is SGHDN and CDR2 is FVKESK. There are 13 residues in the CDR3. Using immunoSEQ multiplex PCR, the repertoire was profiled, and TCRdb retains in-frame clones only, with some absent. The sample holds 100,000 to 120,000 clones; 81% are singletons and the top ten take around 4.6%. Details on this clone: The antigen remains unidentified.

The study's findings and limits: Vaccination with two AZD1222 doses was followed by a rise in Spike-specific TCR breadth and depth. White British ancestry dominated among donors, who included more females, and clonal diversity was possibly underestimated. AZD1222 recipients seropositive at baseline numbered only six or seven.

The TCR comes from an adult in good health. This material consisted of peripheral blood, taken on day 0 of AZD1222 vaccination. This chain uses TRBV14 with TRBJ2-2; D unclear. CDR3 nucleotide sequence: TGTGCCAGCAGCCAGCAATTCACCGGGGAGCTGTTTTTT. It codes for CASSQQFTGELFF.